Sequencing of this T cell receptor beta chain was carried out in a study of T cell responses to AZD1222 COVID-19 vaccine. General observations from the study: With two AZD1222 doses given, Spike-specific TCR breadth and depth both rose. Females made up more of the donors, who were largely white British, and clonal diversity may have come out too low. Sampled repertoires all dated from after the peak T cell response. Unmutated variant regions are reportedly the target of nearly half of TCRs that are spike-specific.

V shed 1 base and J shed 4 bases, with 16 bases lying between them. This CDR3 region has 17 residues. The germline gives CDR1 LGHDT, CDR2 YNNKEL (reference sequence). Here immunoSEQ multiplex PCR was the method, and the copy in TCRdb shows in-frame clones only, minus some. The sample records about 110,000 clones, around 87% being singletons. This clone has just one count. No antigen is known for it. The J gene is TRBJ1-4, the V gene TRBV3-1 (or the pseudogene TRBV3-2); D is perhaps TRBD1 (6 bases). This receptor was obtained from an adult in good health. The sequences come from peripheral blood, collected on day 0 of AZD1222 vaccination. CDR3 sequence (DNA): TGTGCCAGCAGCCAAGTGACGGGTGACAGGTTTAATGAAAAACTGTTTTTT. It translates to CASSQVTGDRFNEKLFF.